Included here is one T cell receptor beta chain sequence, with context. The target antigen is unknown. These data are taken from a study of CD8 T cells in ankylosing spondylitis. Study observations and caveats: Clones that were linked to disease were CD8+ and were relatively rare in peripheral blood. For ankylosing spondylitis blood, a TCR beta motif of 7 or 8 highly homologous variants appeared characteristic. In ankylosing spondylitis patients, matched synovial fluid reportedly showed significant enrichment of disease-linked clones.

The CDR3 loop spans 15 amino acids. Unmatched junction bases numbered 7, after V lost 7 bases and J lost 4 bases. Generation of TCR beta libraries employed quantitative 5'-RACE incorporating molecular barcodes. TCRdb re-called the 5' RACE reads with MiXCR, one entry per CDR3 protein. The table has around 150,000 distinct CDR3 sequences, under 35% seen once. The J gene is TRBJ2-1, the V gene TRBV12-3 or TRBV12-4, with 10 bases that match TRBD1. Sequencing was carried out using synovial fluid, either unsorted or a sorted T cell fraction (not recorded which). The source of this sequence is a male donor with ankylosing spondylitis. The CDR3, as DNA: TGTGCCAGCATACTCGGGGGACAGGGGTACAATGAGCAGTTCTTC. It translates to CASILGGQGYNEQFF.